This TCR beta chain comes out of a study of response to subunit inactivated influenza vaccine (dated by TCRdb to between 2018 and 2020). Study-level background: Deep quantitative T cell receptor repertoire profiling was used in the study to track responses to a trivalent subunit inactivated influenza vaccine. The full study reports these points: It was suggested by the authors that each seasonal influenza vaccination may recruit only a limited number of new T cells.

The library was built by means of RT-PCR. The data were produced on an Illumina HiSeq 2500. The public reads were reprocessed in TCRdb via fastp at Q25 and MiXCR, keeping in-frame beta chains. Rows with a matching CDR3 protein are joined into one entry that keeps the most common DNA and genes. Here the sample has around 850,000 distinct CDR3 sequences; approximately 18% occur a single time. The ten top clones hold roughly a tenth of the sample. In regard to this clonotype: Its target antigen remains unknown. No much larger clonotype is one base removed from it; base qualities were not supplied.

The germline V gene gives CDR1 as SGHAT and CDR2 as FQNNGV. V and J are truncated by 2 bases and 0 bases respectively, leaving an intervening sequence of 8 bases. From the cysteine up to the phenylalanine, the CDR3 has a length of 16 residues. Only CDR3 DNA is held: 48 bases, read in frame from base 1. Recombination connected TRBV11-2 to TRBJ2-6, with no confidently assigned D gene. The receptor's source is a man aged 50-60 years who received an inactivated influenza vaccine. Donor details come from another sample of the same person, matched by shared clones. The sequenced sample was PBMCs from blood, obtained around 5 days after vaccination. The CDR3 protein: CASSLRTASGANVLTF. At the DNA level, the sequence is TGTGCCAGCAGCTTAAGGACGGCCTCTGGGGCCAACGTCCTGACTTTC.